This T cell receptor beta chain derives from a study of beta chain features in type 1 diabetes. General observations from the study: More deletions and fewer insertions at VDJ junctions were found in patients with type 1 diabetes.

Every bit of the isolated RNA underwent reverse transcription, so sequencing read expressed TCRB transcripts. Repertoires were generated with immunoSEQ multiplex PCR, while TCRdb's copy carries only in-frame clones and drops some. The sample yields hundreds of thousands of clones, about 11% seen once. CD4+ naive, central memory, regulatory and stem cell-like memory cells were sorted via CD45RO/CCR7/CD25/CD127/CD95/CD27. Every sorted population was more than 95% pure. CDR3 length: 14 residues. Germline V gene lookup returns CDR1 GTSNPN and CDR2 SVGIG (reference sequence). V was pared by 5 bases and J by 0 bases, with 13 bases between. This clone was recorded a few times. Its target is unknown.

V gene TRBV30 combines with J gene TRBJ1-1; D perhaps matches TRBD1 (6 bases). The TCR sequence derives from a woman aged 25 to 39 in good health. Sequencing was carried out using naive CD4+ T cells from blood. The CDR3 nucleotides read TGTGCCTGGGCGCCTGGGACAATGAACACTGAAGCTTTCTTT. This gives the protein CAWAPGTMNTEAFF.